The 2 T cell receptor beta chains in this list originate from one sample, sequenced in a study of blood T cell repertoires in COVID-19. The data were produced by immunoSEQ multiplex PCR, yet TCRdb's version contains in-frame clones alone and is incomplete. The sample holds 100,000 to 150,000 clones; around 86% are singletons and the top ten take 6.6%. The sequenced sample consisted of peripheral blood. The origin of the receptors is a man at least 80 years old with active or convalescent COVID-19.

The J gene is TRBJ2-2, the V gene TRBV28, with TRBD1 matching 7 bases. The J segment lost 6 bases and the V segment lost 4 bases, leaving 8 bases of the junction unmatched. There are 15 residues in the CDR3. The germline CDR1 and CDR2 sequences are MDHEN and SYDVKM. The CDR3 reads CASSSVPGQSGELFF. The CDR3 DNA reads TGTGCCAGCAGTTCGGTCCCGGGACAGTCCGGGGAGCTGTTTTTT.

This clone turned up a few times. The chain couples TRBV6-2 or TRBV6-3 to TRBJ1-5, with 9 bases that match TRBD1. The CDR3 length is 16 residues. CDR1 is MNHEY, CDR2 SVGEGT, per germline. Losses at the gene ends were 7 bases for V and 1 base for J; bases not matched to a gene: 8. This CDR3 reads CASTPSGTGSNQPQHF. The CDR3 nucleotides read TGTGCCAGCACCCCTTCCGGGACAGGGAGCAATCAGCCCCAGCATTTT.